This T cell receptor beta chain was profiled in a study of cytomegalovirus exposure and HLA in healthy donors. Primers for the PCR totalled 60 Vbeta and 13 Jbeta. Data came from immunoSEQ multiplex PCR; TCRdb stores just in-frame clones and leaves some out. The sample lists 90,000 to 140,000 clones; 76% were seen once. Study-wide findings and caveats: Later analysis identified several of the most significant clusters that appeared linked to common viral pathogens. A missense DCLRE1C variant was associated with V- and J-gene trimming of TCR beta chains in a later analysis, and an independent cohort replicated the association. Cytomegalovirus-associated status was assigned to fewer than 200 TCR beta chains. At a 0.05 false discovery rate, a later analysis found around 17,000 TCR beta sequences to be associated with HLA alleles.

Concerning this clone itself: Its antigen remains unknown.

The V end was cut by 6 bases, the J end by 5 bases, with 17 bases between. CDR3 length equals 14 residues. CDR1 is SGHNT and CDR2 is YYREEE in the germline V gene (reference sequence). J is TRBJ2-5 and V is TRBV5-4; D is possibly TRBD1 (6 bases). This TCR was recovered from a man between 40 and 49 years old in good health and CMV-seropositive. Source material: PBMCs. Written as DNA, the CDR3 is TGTGCCAGCAACAGACAGGATGGCTTGGAGACCCAGTACTTC. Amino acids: CASNRQDGLETQYF.